Only a few counts were recorded for the clone carrying this T cell receptor (beta chain). In the original processing: Counts of nucleated cells, estimated from reference gene primer amplification, were obtained. Produced via immunoSEQ multiplex PCR; TCRdb's table is partial and in-frame only. The DNA was the basis for D and trimming; V, J and clone size are from that table. The table includes 100,000 to 120,000 clones, roughly nine tenths detected once. The entry originates in a study of blood T cell repertoires in COVID-19. Study as a whole: Whether acute or convalescent, the COVID-19 samples came from the United States, Italy and Spain. The cDNA or gDNA used as material had been derived from T cells, B-cell-depleted T cells, or PBMCs.

The sample comprised peripheral blood. The sequence was obtained from a human donor in a cohort sampled during active COVID-19.

DNA for the CDR3: TGTGCCAGCAGTTCCCCCGGGACAGGATCATGGGACGAGCAGTACTTC. As protein: CASSSPGTGSWDEQYF. The chain combines TRBV28 with TRBJ2-7; 8 bases are a match to TRBD1. CDR1 MDHEN and CDR2 SYDVKM come from the germline V gene. The CDR3 length is 16 residues. V gave up 4 bases and J gave up 5 bases; unmatched junction bases: 13.